These 31 T cell receptor beta chains were sequenced from one sample in a study of OX40 agonist ivuxolimab in advanced cancers. The library was made by the immunoSEQ multiplex PCR assay. The source is immuneACCESS, and TCRdb retained only in-frame sequences with V and J called. Part of the clones is not carried over; for the studies checked, unresolved V genes explain less than half of this, and the remainder is unexplained. The sample table shows fewer than 80,000 clones, and around 85% are seen once. The ten largest clones add up to approximately 0.78% of the sample. Here the sequenced sample was CD4+ or CD8+ T cells sorted from blood, taken in a trial of the OX40 agonist ivuxolimab. These receptors were collected from an adult with an advanced solid tumor such as melanoma, head and neck, liver or kidney cancer.

This clone has only a few counts. This chain connects TRBV5-1 to TRBJ1-2; no clear D. V lost 0 bases and J 4 bases, leaving 10 bases between the germline ends. CDR1 is SGHRS and CDR2 is YFSETQ in the germline V gene. The CDR3 covers 14 residues. Here the CDR3 reads CASSLEVPAYGYTF. CDR3 DNA: TGCGCCAGCAGCTTGGAGGTCCCTGCCTATGGCTACACCTTC.

The V gene is TRBV7-2, the J gene TRBJ2-2; 9 bases map to TRBD1. The trim removed 5 bases at V and 7 bases at J, leaving 11 bases unmatched. The V gene's germline CDR1 is SGHTA and CDR2 FQGNSA. The CDR3 consists of 16 residues. As DNA, the CDR3 is TGTGCCAGCAGCGCACTACAGGGGGCGCTTAACGGGGAGCTGTTTTTT. This translates into CASSALQGALNGELFF. Drawing the rest from reference TRBV7-2 and TRBJ2-2, the complete variable domain is GAGVSQSPSNKVTEKGKDVELRCDPISGHTALYWYRQSLGQGLEFLIYFQGNSAPDKSGLPSDRFSAERTGGSVSTLTIQRTQQEDSAVYLCASSALQGALNGELFFGEGSRLTVL.

The chain recombines TRBV5-1 with TRBJ2-3; possibly TRBD1 or TRBD2 for D (6 bases each). Trimming shortened V by 6 bases and J by 1 base, and 18 bases separated the two germline ends. In germline, CDR1 is SGHRS, CDR2 YFSETQ. The CDR3 runs 16 residues. The CDR3 nucleotides read TGCGCCAGCAAGGCGGGAACAAGGGGGGGCACAGATACGCAGTATTTT. It translates to CASKAGTRGGTDTQYF.

This chain joins TRBV6-4 and TRBJ2-1, with D tentatively TRBD1 or TRBD2 (5 bases each). Between the trimmed V and J ends, which lost 0 bases and 12 bases, there was a span of 12 bases. This CDR3 region has 13 residues. CDR1 is MRHNA and CDR2 is SNTAGT in the germline V gene. The CDR3 coding sequence is TGTGCCAGCAGTGACTCTAGACTCGGGACGCAGTTCTTC. Amino acid sequence: CASSDSRLGTQFF.

The chain carries TRBV19 and TRBJ1-2; 10 bases are a match to TRBD1. V lost 4 bases to trimming and J lost 8 bases; unmatched junction nucleotides: 4. From germline, CDR1 is LNHDA and CDR2 SQIVND (reference sequence). This CDR3 contains 13 residues. The CDR3: CASSNDRGLGYTF. CDR3 nucleotides: TGTGCCAGTAGTAACGACAGGGGGCTCGGCTACACCTTC. Looking up the rest from reference TRBV19 and TRBJ1-2 gives the full variable domain: DGGITQSPKYLFRKEGQNVTLSCEQNLNHDAMYWYRQDPGQGLRLIYYSQIVNDFQKGDIAEGYSVSREKKESFPLTVTSAQKNPTAFYLCASSNDRGLGYTFGSGTRLTVV.

The V call is TRBV2, the J call TRBJ2-1; no reliable D call. Trimming took 6 bases from V and 0 from J, leaving 9 bases between them. CDR3 size: 14 residues. Looked up from germline, CDR1 is SNHLY and CDR2 is FYNNEI. CDR3 protein: CASRPRLSYNEQFF. CDR3 DNA: TGTGCCAGCAGGCCGCGTCTCTCCTACAATGAGCAGTTCTTC.

This clone showed up just once. This sequence joins TRBV5-1 and TRBJ2-5; tentative D call: TRBD1 (6 bases). V lost 2 bases, J lost 5 bases, and 7 bases lay in between. Germline CDR1 SGHRS, CDR2 YFSETQ. The CDR3 runs 12 residues. The CDR3 nucleotides read TGCGCCAGCAGCTTCCAGGGGGAGACCCAGTACTTC. It specifies CASSFQGETQYF.

This chain connects TRBV5-6 to TRBJ2-3; TRBD2 agrees at 10 bases. V was clipped by 4 bases and J by 2 bases; unmatched bases: 10. Germline values: CDR1 SGHDT, CDR2 YYEEEE. The CDR3 covers 17 residues. As DNA, the CDR3 is TGTGCCAGCAGCACCACCTGGACTAGCGGACCCACAGATACGCAGTATTTT. As protein: CASSTTWTSGPTDTQYF. The variable domain in full, with the rest retrieved from reference TRBV5-6 and TRBJ2-3, is DAGVTQSPTHLIKTRGQQVTLRCSPKSGHDTVSWYQQALGQGPQFIFQYYEEEERQRGNFPDRFSGHQFPNYSSELNVNALLLGDSALYLCASSTTWTSGPTDTQYFGPGTRLTVL.

The chain links TRBV30 to TRBJ2-3; 11 positions agree with TRBD2. Germline V gene data show CDR1 as GTSNPN and CDR2 as SVGIG (reference sequence). The CDR3 loop spans 15 amino acids. V lost 3 bases, J lost 5 bases, and 7 bases stayed unmatched. The CDR3: CAWSGSGGAVDTQYF. In DNA form, the CDR3 reads TGTGCCTGGAGCGGTAGCGGGGGGGCCGTAGATACGCAGTATTTT.

This clone has more than one count but fewer than ten. This sequence joins TRBV6-1 and TRBJ1-5; no clear D. Germline V gene lookup returns CDR1 MNHNS and CDR2 SASEGT. The CDR3 extends over 15 amino acids. Trimming shortened V by 4 bases and J by 0 bases, and 10 bases separated the two germline ends. The CDR3 protein is CASSAVGLSNQPQHF. As DNA, the CDR3 is TGTGCCAGCAGTGCGGTGGGTCTTAGCAATCAGCCCCAGCATTTT.

This chain joins TRBV2 and TRBJ1-2; D gene unclear. V lost 0 bases to trimming and J lost 8 bases, with 10 bases between them. This CDR3 comprises 13 residues. Germline loops: CDR1 SNHLY, CDR2 FYNNEI. CDR3 protein: CASSEALMWGYTF. CDR3 in DNA: TGTGCCAGCAGTGAAGCGTTGATGTGGGGCTACACCTTC.

The chain has TRBV6-5 and TRBJ1-4; D remains ambiguous. The CDR3 is made up of 14 amino acids. From germline, CDR1 is MNHEY and CDR2 SVGAGI. Trimming pared 2 bases from V and 5 bases from J, leaving 9 bases between. CDR3 coding DNA: TGTGCCAGCAGTTACGGGCGGAGAAATGAAAAACTGTTTTTT. Its protein product is CASSYGRRNEKLFF.

The V call is TRBV5-1, the J call TRBJ2-7; 7 bases match TRBD2. The CDR3 runs to 12 residues. After removal of 0 bases from V and 6 bases from J, the junction contained 0 bases not matched to a gene. Germline V CDR1 and CDR2: SGHRS, YFSETQ. CDR3 DNA: TGCGCCAGCAGCTTGGGGACTAGCGAGCAGTACTTC. It is translated as CASSLGTSEQYF.

The chain has TRBV6-5 and TRBJ1-1; D may be TRBD1 (6 bases). Germline V gene lookup returns CDR1 MNHEY and CDR2 SVGAGI. There are 14 residues in the CDR3. Trimming stripped 10 bases from V and 0 bases from J, with 15 bases between. CDR3 sequence: CATGDTSMNTEAFF. In DNA form, the CDR3 reads TGTGCCACCGGGGACACAAGCATGAACACTGAAGCTTTCTTT.

V is TRBV7-9 and J is TRBJ1-2; D gene ambiguous. CDR1 and CDR2 from the germline V gene are SEHNR and FQNEAQ (reference sequence). CDR3 length equals 13 residues. V was trimmed by 5 bases and J by 2 bases, leaving 9 bases between them. CDR3: CASSPGANYGYTF. The CDR3 bases are TGTGCCAGCAGCCCCGGAGCCAACTATGGCTACACCTTC.

The chain recombines TRBV5-6 with TRBJ2-7; the D gene could be TRBD1 or TRBD2 (5 bases each). Germline V CDR1 and CDR2: SGHDT, YYEEEE. The length of the CDR3 is 13 residues. V dropped 4 bases and J dropped 7 bases, with 15 bases sitting between them. CDR3 region: CASSHGTALEQYF. The CDR3 DNA sequence: TGTGCCAGCAGCCATGGGACGGCGCTTGAGCAGTACTTC. Combining the CDR3 with reference TRBV5-6 and TRBJ2-7 gives the whole variable domain DAGVTQSPTHLIKTRGQQVTLRCSPKSGHDTVSWYQQALGQGPQFIFQYYEEEERQRGNFPDRFSGHQFPNYSSELNVNALLLGDSALYLCASSHGTALEQYFGPGTRLTVT.

The gene calls are TRBV27 and TRBJ1-5; possible D gene TRBD1, 6 bases. This CDR3 has 17 residues. Germline CDR1 is MNHEY and CDR2 is SMNVEV (reference sequence). The germline V and J ends were trimmed by 6 bases and 2 bases, with 20 bases remaining between them. The CDR3 bases are TGTGCCAGCAGAAGAGGGGGGCACTGGGAGGGCAATCAGCCCCAGCATTTT. Protein sequence: CASRRGGHWEGNQPQHF.

The V and J genes are TRBV28 and TRBJ2-3; perhaps TRBD1 as D (7 bases). The CDR3 spans 15 residues. From germline, CDR1 is MDHEN and CDR2 SYDVKM. Trimming took 4 bases from V and 4 from J, leaving 15 bases between them. The CDR3 DNA reads as TGTGCCAGCAGTTCACAGCTCAGGGGGGCAGATACGCAGTATTTT. Translating gives CASSSQLRGADTQYF.

The rearrangement uses TRBV5-4 and TRBJ2-3; D might be TRBD2 (7 bases). V dropped 1 base and J dropped 7 bases, with 13 bases sitting between them. CDR1 and CDR2 (germline): SGHNT, YYREEE (reference sequence). The CDR3 loop spans 14 amino acids. The chain's CDR3 is CASSLRGGGNTQYF. DNA for the CDR3: TGTGCCAGCAGCTTGAGGGGGGGCGGGAATACGCAGTATTTT. The whole variable domain, filled in from reference TRBV5-4 and TRBJ2-3, reads ETGVTQSPTHLIKTRGQQVTLRCSSQSGHNTVSWYQQALGQGPQFIFQYYREEENGRGNFPPRFSGLQFPNYSSELNVNALELDDSALYLCASSLRGGGNTQYFGPGTRLTVL.

The rearrangement uses TRBV18 and TRBJ1-1; D remains ambiguous. The CDR3 extends over 17 amino acids. V shed 6 bases and J shed 2 bases, with 22 bases lying between them. Germline values: CDR1 KGHSH, CDR2 LQKENI. The CDR3 loop reads CASSAMEVGGFNTEAFF. CDR3 nucleotide sequence: TGTGCCAGCTCCGCCATGGAGGTAGGAGGGTTTAACACTGAAGCTTTCTTT.

The chain links TRBV6-5 to TRBJ2-5; D might be TRBD2 (7 bases). The CDR3 contains 16 residues. CDR1 and CDR2 (germline): MNHEY, SVGAGI. V was clipped by 0 bases and J by 5 bases, with 16 bases between them. The CDR3 nucleotides read TGTGCCAGCAGTTACTCGCCTGGGGGGGCGCAGGAGACCCAGTACTTC. It codes for CASSYSPGGAQETQYF.

V usage is TRBV7-2 and J usage is TRBJ1-1; possible D gene TRBD1, 6 bases. Germline values: CDR1 SGHTA, CDR2 FQGNSA. CDR3 length equals 13 residues. V was cut by 3 bases and J by 6 bases, with 11 bases left in between. CDR3 amino acids: CASSLQGKAEAFF. CDR3 nucleotides: TGTGCCAGCAGCTTGCAGGGGAAGGCTGAAGCTTTCTTT.

The CDR3 region is CASSFRNTIYF. In nucleotides, the CDR3 is TGTGCCAGCAGTTTTAGAAACACCATATATTTT. The gene calls are TRBV5-6 and TRBJ1-3; D gene unclear. Trimming removed 5 bases from V and 5 bases from J, with 5 bases in between. Germline loops: CDR1 SGHDT, CDR2 YYEEEE. This CDR3 is 11 amino acids long.

This clone was observed a handful of times. The chain couples TRBV28 to TRBJ2-4; the D gene is possibly TRBD1 (6 bases). Germline loops: CDR1 MDHEN, CDR2 SYDVKM. Trimming left V 4 bases short and J 3 bases short, with 13 bases between. The CDR3 covers 15 residues. In DNA form, the CDR3 reads TGTGCCAGCAGTTCAGGGGTATTTGGCAAAAACATTCAGTACTTC. It translates to CASSSGVFGKNIQYF.

V gene TRBV2 combines with J gene TRBJ2-3; 7 positions agree with TRBD2. The CDR3 extends over 13 amino acids. Germline V gene sequence: CDR1 SNHLY, CDR2 FYNNEI. The trim removed 7 bases at V and 3 bases at J, leaving 4 bases unmatched. The CDR3 DNA sequence: TGTGCCAGCAAAGGGGAGGGAACAGATACGCAGTATTTT. Residues: CASKGEGTDTQYF.

This sequence joins TRBV4-3 and TRBJ2-3; D is perhaps TRBD1 (6 bases). Trimming removed 2 bases at V and 4 bases at J, with 13 bases between. Germline assignment: CDR1 LGHNA and CDR2 YSLEER. This CDR3 has 15 residues. This CDR3 reads CASSQTGYVADTQYF. The CDR3 DNA reads TGCGCCAGCAGCCAAACAGGGTACGTGGCAGATACGCAGTATTTT.

The chain couples TRBV18 to TRBJ1-3; possibly TRBD1 for D (6 bases). Germline V gene sequence: CDR1 KGHSH, CDR2 LQKENI. The V and J ends lost 3 bases and 0 bases respectively, with 15 bases between them. The CDR3 has 17 residues. For the CDR3, the DNA is TGTGCCAGCTCACCGTTCAATCAGGGGCGCTCTGGAAACACCATATATTTT. As protein: CASSPFNQGRSGNTIYF.

The chain uses TRBV19 and TRBJ2-7; D gene uncertain. The CDR3 contains 12 residues. V lost 0 bases, J lost 6 bases, and 6 bases lay in between. The germline CDR1 and CDR2 sequences are LNHDA and SQIVND (reference sequence). As DNA, the CDR3 is TGTGCCAGTAGTATAGATCGTTTCGAGCAGTACTTC. This gives the protein CASSIDRFEQYF.

The chain couples TRBV5-1 to TRBJ2-3; no reliable D call. Germline V lookup: CDR1 SGHRS, CDR2 YFSETQ. The germline V and J ends were trimmed by 1 base and 3 bases, with 15 bases remaining between them. This CDR3 has 16 amino acids. The CDR3 here is CASSLYSLSGTDTQYF. DNA for the CDR3: TGCGCCAGCAGCTTGTATAGCTTGTCCGGTACAGATACGCAGTATTTT.

Remarks on this clone: A junction boundary mismatches the germline segment, possibly from a read error. V gene TRBV30 combines with J gene TRBJ1-2; D is possibly TRBD1 (5 bases). The CDR3 runs 12 residues. Germline CDR1 is GTSNPN and CDR2 is SVGIG (reference sequence). CDR3 bases: TGTGCCTGGAGTGTCAGGGACTACGGCTACACCTTC. Residues: CAWSVRDYGYTF. The full variable domain, in which reference TRBV30 and TRBJ1-2 provide the parts outside the CDR3, is SQTIHQWPATLVQPVGSPLSLECTVEGTSNPNLYWYRQAAGRGLQLLFYSVGIGQISSEVPQNLSASRPQDRQFILSSKKLLLSDSGFYLCAWSVRDYGYTFGSGTRLTVV.

The rearrangement joins TRBV28 to TRBJ1-1; unclear D gene. V was cut by 4 bases and J by 11 bases, with 11 bases left in between. CDR3 length: 11 residues. The germline V gene encodes CDR1 MDHEN and CDR2 SYDVKM. The DNA for the CDR3 is TGTGCCAGCAGTTACCGGGGTATTGCTTTCTTT. Its protein is CASSYRGIAFF.